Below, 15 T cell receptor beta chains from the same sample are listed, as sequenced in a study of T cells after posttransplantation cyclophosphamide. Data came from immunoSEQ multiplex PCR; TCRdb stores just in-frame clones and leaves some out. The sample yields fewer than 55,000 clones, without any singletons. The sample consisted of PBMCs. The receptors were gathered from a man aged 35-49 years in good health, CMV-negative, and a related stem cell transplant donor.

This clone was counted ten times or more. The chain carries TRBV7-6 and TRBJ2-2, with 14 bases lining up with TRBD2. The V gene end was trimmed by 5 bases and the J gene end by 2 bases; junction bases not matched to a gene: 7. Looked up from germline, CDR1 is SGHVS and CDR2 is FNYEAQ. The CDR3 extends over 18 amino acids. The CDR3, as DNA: TGTGCCAGCAGCCAAATAGGGACTAGCGGGGGAAACACCGGGGAGCTGTTTTTT. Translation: CASSQIGTSGGNTGELFF. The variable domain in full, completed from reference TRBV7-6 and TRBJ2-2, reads GAGVSQSPRYKVTKRGQDVALRCDPISGHVSLYWYRQALGQGPEFLTYFNYEAQQDKSGLPNDRFSAERPEGSISTLTIQRTEQRDSAMYRCASSQIGTSGGNTGELFFGEGSRLTVL.

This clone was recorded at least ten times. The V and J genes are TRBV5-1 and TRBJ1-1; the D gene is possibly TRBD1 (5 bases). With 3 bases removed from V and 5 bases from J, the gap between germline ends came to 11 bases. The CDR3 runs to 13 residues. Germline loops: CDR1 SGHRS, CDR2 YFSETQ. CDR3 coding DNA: TGCGCCAGCAGCTCAGGGTATGGGACTGAAGCTTTCTTT. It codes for CASSSGYGTEAFF.

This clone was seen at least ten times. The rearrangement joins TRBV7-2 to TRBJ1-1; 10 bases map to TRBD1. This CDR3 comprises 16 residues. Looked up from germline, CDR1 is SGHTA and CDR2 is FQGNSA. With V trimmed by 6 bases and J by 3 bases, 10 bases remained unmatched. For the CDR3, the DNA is TGTGCCAGCAGTCATACGACAGGGGGCGCGGACACTGAAGCTTTCTTT. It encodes CASSHTTGGADTEAFF.

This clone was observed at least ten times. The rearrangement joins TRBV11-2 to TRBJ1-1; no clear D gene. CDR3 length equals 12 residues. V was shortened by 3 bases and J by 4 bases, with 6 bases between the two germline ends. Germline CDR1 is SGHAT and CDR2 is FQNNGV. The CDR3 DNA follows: TGTGCCAGCAGCTTGCGGGGCACTGAAGCTTTCTTT. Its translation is CASSLRGTEAFF.

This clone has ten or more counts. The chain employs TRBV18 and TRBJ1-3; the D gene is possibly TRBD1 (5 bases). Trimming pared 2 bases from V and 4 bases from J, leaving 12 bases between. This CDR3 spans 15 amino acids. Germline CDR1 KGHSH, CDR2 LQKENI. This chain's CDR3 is CASSPKTALGNTIYF. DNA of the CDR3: TGTGCCAGCTCACCAAAGACAGCCCTGGGAAACACCATATATTTT.

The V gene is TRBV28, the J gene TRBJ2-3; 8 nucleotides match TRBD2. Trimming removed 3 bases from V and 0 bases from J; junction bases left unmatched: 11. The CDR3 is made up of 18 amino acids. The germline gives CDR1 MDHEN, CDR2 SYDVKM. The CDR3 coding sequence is TGTGCCAGCAGTTTGGCCCCCAAACTAGCGGCAAGCACAGATACGCAGTATTTT. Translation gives CASSLAPKLAASTDTQYF.

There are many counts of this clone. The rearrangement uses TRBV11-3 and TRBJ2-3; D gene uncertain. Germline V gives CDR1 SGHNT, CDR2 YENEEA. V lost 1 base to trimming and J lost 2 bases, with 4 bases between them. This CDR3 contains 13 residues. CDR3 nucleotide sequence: TGTGCCAGCAGCTTAGGACACACAGATACGCAGTATTTT. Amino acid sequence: CASSLGHTDTQYF.

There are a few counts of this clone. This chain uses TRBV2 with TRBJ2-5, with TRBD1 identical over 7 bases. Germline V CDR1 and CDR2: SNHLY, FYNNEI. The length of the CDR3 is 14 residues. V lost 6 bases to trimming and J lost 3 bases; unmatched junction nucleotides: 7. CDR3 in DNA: TGTGCCAGCAGGGCGACAGGGCCTAAAGAGACCCAGTACTTC. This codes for CASRATGPKETQYF.

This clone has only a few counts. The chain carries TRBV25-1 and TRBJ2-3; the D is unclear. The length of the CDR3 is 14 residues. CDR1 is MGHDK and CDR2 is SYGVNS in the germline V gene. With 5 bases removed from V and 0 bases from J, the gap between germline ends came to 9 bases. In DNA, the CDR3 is TGTGCCAGCAGTTTACTTACTAGCACAGATACGCAGTATTTT. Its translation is CASSLLTSTDTQYF.

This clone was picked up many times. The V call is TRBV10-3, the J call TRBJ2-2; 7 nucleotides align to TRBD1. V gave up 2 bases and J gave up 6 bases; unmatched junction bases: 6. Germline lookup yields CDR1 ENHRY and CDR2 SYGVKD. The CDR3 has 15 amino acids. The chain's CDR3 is CAISEGDRAAGELFF. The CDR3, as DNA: TGTGCCATCAGTGAGGGTGACAGGGCGGCCGGGGAGCTGTTTTTT.

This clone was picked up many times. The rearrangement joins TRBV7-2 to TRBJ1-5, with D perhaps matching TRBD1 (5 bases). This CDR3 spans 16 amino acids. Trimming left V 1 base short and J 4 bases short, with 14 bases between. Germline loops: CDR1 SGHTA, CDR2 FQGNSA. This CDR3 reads CASSLGLQGGNQPQHF. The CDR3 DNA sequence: TGTGCCAGCAGCTTAGGTTTGCAGGGTGGGAATCAGCCCCAGCATTTT.

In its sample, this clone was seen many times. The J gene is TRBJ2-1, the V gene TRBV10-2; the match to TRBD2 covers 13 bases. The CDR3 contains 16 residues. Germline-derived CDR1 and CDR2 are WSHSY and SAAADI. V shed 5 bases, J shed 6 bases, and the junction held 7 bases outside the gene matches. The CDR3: CASSRTSGSISNEQFF. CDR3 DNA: TGCGCCAGCAGTCGGACTAGCGGGAGCATATCCAATGAGCAGTTCTTC.

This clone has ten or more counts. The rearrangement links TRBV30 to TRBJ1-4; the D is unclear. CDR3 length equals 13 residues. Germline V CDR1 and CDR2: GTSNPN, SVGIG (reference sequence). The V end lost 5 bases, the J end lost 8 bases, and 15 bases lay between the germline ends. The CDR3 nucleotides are TGTGCCTGGTCCGGGAAACCGTACGAAAAACTGTTTTTT. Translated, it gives CAWSGKPYEKLFF.

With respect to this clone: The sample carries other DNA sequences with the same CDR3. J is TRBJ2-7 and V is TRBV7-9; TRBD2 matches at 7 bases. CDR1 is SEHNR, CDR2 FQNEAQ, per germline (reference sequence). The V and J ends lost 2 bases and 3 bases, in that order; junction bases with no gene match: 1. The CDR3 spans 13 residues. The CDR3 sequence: CASSLSGDYEQYF. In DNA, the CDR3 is TGTGCCAGCAGCTTAAGCGGGGACTACGAGCAGTACTTC.

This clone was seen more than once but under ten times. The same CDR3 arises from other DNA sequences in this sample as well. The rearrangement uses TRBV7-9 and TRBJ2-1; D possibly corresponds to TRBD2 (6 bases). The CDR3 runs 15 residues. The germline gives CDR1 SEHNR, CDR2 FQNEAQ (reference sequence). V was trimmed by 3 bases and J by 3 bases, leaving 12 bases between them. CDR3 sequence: CASSFSGGDYNEQFF. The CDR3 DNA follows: TGTGCCAGCAGCTTTAGCGGAGGAGACTACAATGAGCAGTTCTTC.